This entry lists 16 T cell receptor beta chains sequenced from one sample in a study of cytomegalovirus exposure and HLA in healthy donors. The PCR had 60 Vbeta and 13 Jbeta primers. Measured with immunoSEQ multiplex PCR; TCRdb has only the in-frame clones, and not every one. In the table there are about 99,000 clones, 75% to 80% of which are singletons. The sample comprised PBMCs. The receptors were sampled from a man aged 60-69 years in good health and CMV-seropositive.

This sequence joins TRBV28 and TRBJ1-5, with D uncertain. Germline V gene data show CDR1 as MDHEN and CDR2 as SYDVKM. Trimming cost V 6 bases and J 9 bases, with 18 bases left between them. CDR3 length: 14 amino acids. The chain's CDR3 is CASSSAGSRGPQHF. CDR3 sequence (DNA): TGTGCCAGCAGCTCGGCGGGCAGTCGAGGGCCCCAGCATTTT.

V and J are TRBV6-1 and TRBJ1-1; TRBD1 matches at 7 bases. CDR3 size: 13 residues. Trimming at V came to 8 bases and at J to 1 base, leaving 4 bases not matched to a gene. Germline V CDR1 and CDR2: MNHNS, SASEGT. DNA of the CDR3: TGTGCCAGCGCAAGACAGGGGAACACTGAAGCTTTCTTT. Translation gives CASARQGNTEAFF.

The V call is TRBV11-2, the J call TRBJ2-7; D might be TRBD2 (5 bases). This CDR3 contains 15 residues. The V gene's germline CDR1 is SGHAT and CDR2 FQNNGV. Trimming took 0 bases from V and 0 from J, leaving 9 bases between them. As DNA, the CDR3 is TGTGCCAGCAGCTTAGATTTGGACTTCTCCTACGAGCAGTACTTC. It translates to CASSLDLDFSYEQYF.

The rearrangement uses TRBV5-4 and TRBJ2-3; no firm D call. The V end lost 0 bases, the J end lost 6 bases, and 5 bases lay between the germline ends. The CDR3 sequence is 12 residues long. CDR1 is SGHNT and CDR2 is YYREEE in the germline V gene (reference sequence). In DNA form, the CDR3 reads TGTGCCAGCAGCTTGGTCGGGGATACGCAGTATTTT. It codes for CASSLVGDTQYF.

This chain links TRBV7-2 with TRBJ1-3; D not resolved. This CDR3 is built from 13 residues. Germline values: CDR1 SGHTA, CDR2 FQGNSA. V was clipped by 5 bases and J by 4 bases, with 9 bases between them. CDR3 nucleotides: TGTGCCAGCAGCCCTAGCCCGGGAAACACCATATATTTT. Translation: CASSPSPGNTIYF.

The V call is TRBV19, the J call TRBJ1-1; 7 nucleotides match TRBD1. The CDR3 spans 17 residues. The germline CDR1 and CDR2 sequences are LNHDA and SQIVND (reference sequence). V was clipped by 5 bases and J by 0 bases; unmatched bases: 12. The CDR3 loop reads CASSPRTGGPMNTEAFF. The CDR3 DNA is TGTGCCAGTAGTCCCCGGACAGGAGGCCCCATGAACACTGAAGCTTTCTTT.

This rearrangement joins TRBV12-5 to TRBJ2-2; TRBD2 matches at 11 bases. V lost 3 bases and J lost 0; bases outside the gene matches: 6. Germline CDR1 reads LGHNT; CDR2 reads FRNRAP. This CDR3 has 18 residues. The DNA for the CDR3 is TGTGCTAGTGGTTTTGGGATAGCGGGGGGGTCGAACACCGGGGAGCTGTTTTTT. Translation gives CASGFGIAGGSNTGELFF.

The chain couples TRBV5-1 to TRBJ2-3; 7 bases align to TRBD2. Per the germline V gene, CDR1 is SGHRS and CDR2 is YFSETQ. This CDR3 has 16 residues. V lost 3 bases, J lost 1 base, and 8 bases stayed unmatched. The DNA for the CDR3 is TGCGCCAGCAGCTCAAACCCCAGCGGGGGCACAGATACGCAGTATTTT. This gives the protein CASSSNPSGGTDTQYF. Full variable domain (remainder filled in from reference TRBV5-1 and TRBJ2-3): KAGVTQTPRYLIKTRGQQVTLSCSPISGHRSVSWYQQTPGQGLQFLFEYFSETQRNKGNFPGRFSGRQFSNSRSEMNVSTLELGDSALYLCASSSNPSGGTDTQYFGPGTRLTVL.

This clone was detected a few times. A read error may account for a junction end that differs from germline. The chain combines TRBV7-9 with TRBJ2-7; TRBD1 is a possible D gene (5 bases). CDR3 length: 12 residues. Germline CDR1 SEHNR, CDR2 FQNEAQ (reference sequence). CDR3 in amino acids: CSSSPTVYEQYF. CDR3 nucleotide sequence: TGTTCCAGCAGCCCGACAGTTTACGAGCAGTACTTC.

The rearrangement uses TRBV18 and TRBJ2-7; D gene uncertain. The V and J ends lost 3 bases and 1 base respectively, with 19 bases between them. Germline V gives CDR1 KGHSH, CDR2 LQKENI. This CDR3 is built from 17 residues. The CDR3 is CASSPLSGLGFSYEQYF. CDR3 sequence (DNA): TGTGCCAGCTCACCTCTTTCGGGTCTTGGTTTTTCCTACGAGCAGTACTTC.

This clone was seen only a few times. This chain joins TRBV6-6 and TRBJ1-1, with D perhaps matching TRBD1 (6 bases). Germline loops: CDR1 MNHNY, CDR2 SVGAGI (reference sequence). Trimming pared 10 bases from V and 2 bases from J, leaving 11 bases between. This CDR3 spans 12 amino acids. The CDR3: CATGQRNTEAFF. The CDR3 DNA follows: TGTGCCACCGGACAGCGTAACACTGAAGCTTTCTTT.

This chain joins TRBV13 and TRBJ2-3; 8 bases align to TRBD2. The germline V gene has CDR1 PRHDT and CDR2 FYEKMQ (reference sequence). V dropped 3 bases and J dropped 6; count of bases not matched to a gene: 8. This CDR3 has 15 residues. DNA of the CDR3: TGTGCCAGCAGCTTCCTGAGGTCGGGAGGGGATACGCAGTATTTT. It codes for CASSFLRSGGDTQYF. Full variable domain (remainder filled in from reference TRBV13 and TRBJ2-3): AAGVIQSPRHLIKEKRETATLKCYPIPRHDTVYWYQQGPGQDPQFLISFYEKMQSDKGSIPDRFSAQQFSDYHSELNMSSLELGDSALYFCASSFLRSGGDTQYFGPGTRLTVL.

The chain carries TRBV7-8 and TRBJ2-5; 9 nucleotides match TRBD2. The closer fit of TRBJ2-7 to the DNA end suggests the J call may be wrong. The CDR3 is 15 residues long. The V gene's germline CDR1 is SGHVS and CDR2 FQNEAQ. CDR3 coding DNA: TGTGCCAGCAGCTTAAGTCTAGCGGGGAACTACGAGCAGTACTTC. It codes for CASSLSLAGNYEQYF.

This chain joins TRBV2 and TRBJ2-3, with 7 bases lining up with TRBD2. Germline V lookup: CDR1 SNHLY, CDR2 FYNNEI. The trim removed 6 bases at V and 1 base at J, leaving 7 bases unmatched. This CDR3 has 15 amino acids. In DNA, the CDR3 is TGTGCCAGCAGCCGCGGGGGTGGGGGCACAGATACGCAGTATTTT. The encoded protein is CASSRGGGGTDTQYF.

J is TRBJ1-2 and V is TRBV5-1, with D perhaps TRBD1 (6 bases). V was shortened by 4 bases and J by 2 bases, with 15 bases between the two germline ends. The CDR3 has 15 amino acids. The germline V gene has CDR1 SGHRS and CDR2 YFSETQ. The CDR3 is CASSATSGENYGYTF. The CDR3 bases are TGCGCCAGCAGCGCGACCTCAGGGGAAAACTATGGCTACACCTTC.

This clone has a single count. V usage is TRBV27 and J usage is TRBJ1-3; 7 bases are shared with TRBD1. CDR1 and CDR2 from the germline V gene are MNHEY and SMNVEV (reference sequence). V dropped 3 bases and J dropped 8; count of bases not matched to a gene: 10. The CDR3 is 15 residues long. CDR3 coding DNA: TGTGCCAGCAGTTTGGAACAGGGGTTTTGGGACACCATATATTTT. Translation: CASSLEQGFWDTIYF.